Reported below is one T cell receptor beta chain. Repertoires were generated with immunoSEQ multiplex PCR, while TCRdb's copy carries only in-frame clones and drops some. The sample yields 70,000 or so clones, around 91% seen once. These data originate in a study of T cell changes during pregnancy in multiple sclerosis. Germline assignment: CDR1 MDHEN and CDR2 SYDVKM. This CDR3 spans 16 amino acids. Between the trimmed V and J ends, which lost 6 bases and 0 bases, there was a span of 18 bases. V usage is TRBV28 and J usage is TRBJ2-7, with D possibly matching TRBD2 (6 bases). Specimen: peripheral blood, collected in the third trimester of pregnancy. The TCR was taken from a female donor in good health, enrolled as a control in a pregnancy study. CDR3 sequence: CASSQTGLLSSYEQYF. The CDR3 coding sequence is TGTGCCAGCAGCCAGACGGGACTTCTGAGCTCCTACGAGCAGTACTTC.